Below are 14 T cell receptor beta chains sequenced from a single sample in a study of blood T cell repertoires in COVID-19. Only in-frame clones appear in the TCRdb table, and some are missing; sequencing was by immunoSEQ multiplex PCR. The sample has 250,000 to 350,000 clones, 75% to 95% seen once. The sequenced sample consisted of peripheral blood. These receptors all come from a woman in her thirties with COVID-19, enrolled during active disease.

The V gene is TRBV2, the J gene TRBJ1-4; D is unclear. V lost 6 bases and J lost 7, with 6 bases in between. The CDR3 totals 11 residues. Germline V gene data show CDR1 as SNHLY and CDR2 as FYNNEI. The CDR3, as DNA: TGTGCCAGCAGGCGGGTTGAAAAACTGTTTTTT. It yields the protein CASRRVEKLFF.

The V gene is TRBV12-5, the J gene TRBJ1-1; D perhaps matches TRBD1 (5 bases). Deletions cut 0 bases from V and 3 bases from J, with 14 bases between. The V gene's germline CDR1 is LGHNT and CDR2 FRNRAP. This CDR3 spans 16 amino acids. CDR3 residues: CASGLVMGGSDTEAFF. As DNA, the CDR3 is TGTGCTAGTGGTTTGGTAATGGGGGGGTCTGACACTGAAGCTTTCTTT.

The rearrangement links TRBV27 to TRBJ1-5, with D uncertain. V dropped 2 bases and J dropped 6 bases, with 11 bases sitting between them. The germline gives CDR1 MNHEY, CDR2 SMNVEV (reference sequence). The CDR3 sequence is 14 residues long. The CDR3 sequence is CASSLNGYSQPQHF. The CDR3 nucleotides read TGTGCCAGCAGTTTAAACGGGTACTCTCAGCCCCAGCATTTT.

The genes are TRBV10-1 and TRBJ1-5, with D uncertain. Germline V CDR1 and CDR2: WNHNN, SYGVQD (reference sequence). The CDR3 is 12 residues long. Trimming cost V 6 bases and J 2 bases, with 5 bases left between them. The CDR3 coding sequence is TGCGCCAGCAGGTCGGGCAATCAGCCCCAGCATTTT. Protein sequence: CASRSGNQPQHF.

The V call is TRBV7-9, the J call TRBJ1-1, with 8 bases lining up with TRBD1. The length of the CDR3 is 14 residues. V shed 3 bases, J shed 3 bases, and the junction held 3 bases outside the gene matches. Germline CDR1 and CDR2: SEHNR and FQNEAQ (reference sequence). The CDR3 here is CASSFTGGDTEAFF. As DNA, the CDR3 is TGTGCCAGCAGCTTCACAGGGGGGGACACTGAAGCTTTCTTT.

This rearrangement joins TRBV5-1 to TRBJ2-7, with TRBD2 matching 8 bases. With 3 bases clipped from V and 0 bases from J, the junction kept 5 bases outside the gene matches. The CDR3 has 15 residues. CDR1 SGHRS and CDR2 YFSETQ come from the germline V gene. CDR3 DNA sequence: TGCGCCAGCAGCTCATACGCGGGAGGCTCCTACGAGCAGTACTTC. Residues: CASSSYAGGSYEQYF.

The chain combines TRBV5-1 with TRBJ1-1; maybe TRBD1 (5 bases). The germline V gene encodes CDR1 SGHRS and CDR2 YFSETQ. CDR3 length: 13 amino acids. Trimming cost V 7 bases and J 4 bases, with 14 bases left between them. The CDR3 sequence: CASRLRGSTEAFF. The CDR3 coding sequence is TGCGCCAGCCGGCTTCGGGGGTCCACTGAAGCTTTCTTT.

The chain is built from TRBV7-9 and TRBJ2-7; 10 bases match TRBD1. The V segment lost 1 base and the J segment 4 bases; nucleotides outside the gene matches: 7. Germline V gene sequence: CDR1 SEHNR, CDR2 FQNEAQ (reference sequence). The CDR3 totals 16 residues. CDR3 protein: CASSLGLDRGWYEQYF. CDR3 DNA: TGTGCCAGCAGCTTAGGCCTGGACAGGGGGTGGTACGAGCAGTACTTC.

The rearrangement joins TRBV6-2 or TRBV6-3 to TRBJ2-1, with TRBD2 matching over 11 bases. The CDR3 runs 14 residues. Germline assignment: CDR1 MNHEY and CDR2 SVGEGT. The V and J ends lost 6 bases and 4 bases, in that order; junction bases with no gene match: 2. The CDR3 loop is CASSLAGGYNEQFF. As DNA, the CDR3 is TGTGCCAGCAGCCTAGCGGGAGGTTACAATGAGCAGTTCTTC.

The chain couples TRBV19 to TRBJ2-5; perhaps TRBD1 as D (5 bases). Germline-derived CDR1 and CDR2 are LNHDA and SQIVND (reference sequence). V lost 7 bases, J lost 4 bases, and 19 bases lay in between. CDR3 length: 15 residues. The CDR3 spells CASNRGGAGGETQYF. The CDR3 nucleotides are TGTGCCAGTAATAGGGGCGGCGCCGGCGGAGAGACCCAGTACTTC.

The rearrangement links TRBV10-3 to TRBJ1-4; 8 bases map to TRBD1. CDR3 length equals 14 residues. Trimming cost V 2 bases and J 8 bases; bases outside gene matches: 4. Germline CDR1 is ENHRY and CDR2 is SYGVKD. The CDR3 DNA is TGTGCCATCAGTGAGGGGTCAGGGGGCGAAAAACTGTTTTTT. Protein: CAISEGSGGEKLFF.

The chain combines TRBV19 with TRBJ2-2, with 8 nucleotides matching TRBD2. In germline, CDR1 is LNHDA, CDR2 SQIVND (reference sequence). The CDR3 contains 14 residues. With 5 bases clipped from V and 7 bases from J, the junction kept 6 bases outside the gene matches. The CDR3 DNA follows: TGTGCCAGTAGTGCGGGGGGAAGGAACGGGGAGCTGTTTTTT. Protein: CASSAGGRNGELFF.

J is TRBJ1-4 and V is TRBV2; no definite D call. V lost 7 bases and J 3 bases, leaving 6 bases between the germline ends. The length of the CDR3 is 12 residues. Germline values: CDR1 SNHLY, CDR2 FYNNEI. CDR3 in DNA: TGTGCCAGCACCCTCCCTAATGAAAAACTGTTTTTT. Protein: CASTLPNEKLFF.

This clone was observed a few times. The chain recombines TRBV7-2 with TRBJ2-7; TRBD1 matches at 9 bases. Germline CDR1 and CDR2: SGHTA and FQGNSA. The CDR3 length is 14 residues. Trimming took 1 base from V and 7 from J; bases not matched to a gene: 5. In DNA form, the CDR3 reads TGTGCCAGCAGCTTAGACAGGGGGCATGGAGAGCAGTACTTC. Translation: CASSLDRGHGEQYF.